This T cell receptor beta chain was observed in a study of blood T cell repertoires in COVID-19. The CDR3 is 14 amino acids. The ends were cut back, 0 bases at V and 5 bases at J, with 11 bases in the middle. Germline V gene sequence: CDR1 SGHRS, CDR2 YFSETQ. Original processing notes: Amplifying reference gene primers gave estimates of nucleated cell counts. Generated by immunoSEQ multiplex PCR, the TCRdb table keeps only in-frame clones and is missing some. Clone size and V and J calls were adopted from that table, with D and trimming inferred from the DNA. The sample includes approximately 180,000 clones, approximately 89% of them seen just once.

The sample taken for sequencing was PBMCs or T cells enriched from blood (not recorded which). This clonotype was obtained from a woman between 40 and 55 years old with acute COVID-19. V gene TRBV5-1 combines with J gene TRBJ1-2; perhaps TRBD1 as D (6 bases). CDR3 bases: TGCGCCAGCAGCTTGGGGGGCCAGGGGTATGGCTACACCTTC. Translated: CASSLGGQGYGYTF.